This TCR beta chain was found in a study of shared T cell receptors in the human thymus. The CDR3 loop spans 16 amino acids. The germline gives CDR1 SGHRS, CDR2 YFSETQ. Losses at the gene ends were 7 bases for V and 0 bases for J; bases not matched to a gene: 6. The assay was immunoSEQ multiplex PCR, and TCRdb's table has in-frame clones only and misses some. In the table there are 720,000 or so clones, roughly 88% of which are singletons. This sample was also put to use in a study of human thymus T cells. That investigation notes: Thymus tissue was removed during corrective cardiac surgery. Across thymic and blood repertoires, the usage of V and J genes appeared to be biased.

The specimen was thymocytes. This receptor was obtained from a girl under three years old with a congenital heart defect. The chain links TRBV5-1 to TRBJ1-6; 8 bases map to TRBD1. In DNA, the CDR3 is TGCGCCAGCCGGACAGGGTTGAGCTCCTATAATTCACCCCTCCACTTT. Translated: CASRTGLSSYNSPLHF.